These 22 T cell receptor beta chains came from one sample sequenced in a study of memory CD4+ T cells and cytomegalovirus serostatus. Method: immunoSEQ multiplex PCR; TCRdb's copy keeps in-frame clones and lacks some. The sample lists 75,000 to 90,000 clones; more than 70% were seen once. The sort gate was single viable CD3+CD4+CD8-CD45RO+ cells for memory CD4+ T cells. Sequencing was performed on memory CD4+ T cells from blood. Source of these receptors: an adult in good health and CMV-seronegative.

The chain couples TRBV7-9 to TRBJ1-4, with 9 bases fitting TRBD1. V gave up 5 bases and J gave up 4 bases; unmatched junction bases: 2. The germline CDR1 and CDR2 sequences are SEHNR and FQNEAQ (reference sequence). CDR3 length: 14 residues. In DNA, the CDR3 is TGTGCCAGCAGCATGGGACAGGGTAATGAAAAACTGTTTTTT. It encodes CASSMGQGNEKLFF.

This clone appeared a single time. V is TRBV30 and J is TRBJ1-3; D is unresolved. Germline V gene sequence: CDR1 GTSNPN, CDR2 SVGIG (reference sequence). This CDR3 is built from 15 residues. The V and J ends lost 1 base and 4 bases respectively, with 14 bases between them. This CDR3 is CAWSGQAGGGNTIYF. The CDR3 bases are TGTGCCTGGAGTGGGCAGGCAGGAGGAGGAAACACCATATATTTT.

This CDR3 is CASSSGQDNEKLFF. In nucleotides, the CDR3 is TGTGCCAGCAGCTCGGGACAGGATAATGAAAAACTGTTTTTT. The chain recombines TRBV7-9 with TRBJ1-4; 8 positions agree with TRBD1. This CDR3 spans 14 amino acids. The junction had 2 bases not matched to a gene; V was cut back by 4 bases and J by 4 bases. CDR1 SEHNR and CDR2 FQNEAQ come from the germline V gene (reference sequence).

This clone is a singleton in its sample. The V gene is TRBV30, the J gene TRBJ2-1, with 7 nucleotides matching TRBD2. Germline assignment: CDR1 GTSNPN and CDR2 SVGIG (reference sequence). This CDR3 comprises 14 residues. J gave up 2 bases and V 2 bases, and 3 bases lay outside the gene matches. CDR3 protein: CAWSNGLAYNEQFF. The CDR3 coding sequence is TGTGCCTGGAGTAACGGACTAGCCTACAATGAGCAGTTCTTC.

The chain recombines TRBV19 with TRBJ1-2; 8 bases match TRBD1. Trimming removed 3 bases from V and 0 bases from J; junction bases left unmatched: 12. Germline lookup yields CDR1 LNHDA and CDR2 SQIVND (reference sequence). The CDR3 contains 18 residues. Here the CDR3 DNA reads TGTGCCAGTAGTATCGACCCGGGACAGGCCTCGTCTAACTATGGCTACACCTTC. Its protein product is CASSIDPGQASSNYGYTF.

The chain joins TRBV11-3 to TRBJ1-6; 7 nucleotides match TRBD1. The CDR3 consists of 15 residues. V lost 2 bases, J lost 8 bases, and 6 bases stayed unmatched. Germline-derived CDR1 and CDR2 are SGHNT and YENEEA. The CDR3 reads CASSLYGTEDSPLHF. The CDR3 nucleotides read TGTGCCAGCAGCTTATATGGGACAGAGGATTCACCCCTCCACTTT.

The genes are TRBV6-5 and TRBJ2-1, with a weak D call TRBD2 (6 bases). The CDR3 sequence is 10 residues long. Germline CDR1 is MNHEY and CDR2 is SVGAGI. V was cut by 10 bases and J by 15 bases, with 16 bases left in between. CDR3 nucleotides: TGTGCCATCGGGAGACGTCCCGCGTTCTTC. Its protein product is CAIGRRPAFF.

V usage is TRBV2 and J usage is TRBJ2-7; D uncertain. The germline V and J ends were trimmed by 7 bases and 4 bases, with 14 bases remaining between them. There are 13 residues in the CDR3. The germline V gene encodes CDR1 SNHLY and CDR2 FYNNEI. The CDR3 loop reads CASTPPDVYEQYF. CDR3 bases: TGTGCCAGCACACCCCCGGACGTGTACGAGCAGTACTTC. The full variable domain, its missing parts supplied by reference TRBV2 and TRBJ2-7, is EPEVTQTPSHQVTQMGQEVILRCVPISNHLYFYWYRQILGQKVEFLVSFYNNEISEKSEIFDDQFSVERPDGSNFTLKIRSTKLEDSAMYFCASTPPDVYEQYFGPGTRLTVT.

The CDR3 protein is CASSEARESSQPQHF. DNA of the CDR3: TGTGCCAGCAGTGAAGCTCGGGAGTCGAGTCAGCCCCAGCATTTT. The chain employs TRBV6-1 and TRBJ1-5; D remains ambiguous. V lost 0 bases to trimming and J lost 6 bases, with 12 bases between them. The CDR3 contains 15 residues. The germline V gene encodes CDR1 MNHNS and CDR2 SASEGT.

The V gene is TRBV6-4, the J gene TRBJ2-7; the D is unclear. CDR3 length: 13 amino acids. CDR1 and CDR2 (germline): MRHNA, SNTAGT. V was pared by 8 bases and J by 2 bases, with 13 bases between. CDR3 loop: CASVGQDPYEQYF. The CDR3 region has the DNA TGTGCCAGCGTTGGGCAGGATCCCTACGAGCAGTACTTC.

This clone came up a few times. The chain couples TRBV7-2 to TRBJ1-2; 8 bases are a match to TRBD1. Trimming took 5 bases from V and 8 from J; bases not matched to a gene: 10. Germline values: CDR1 SGHTA, CDR2 FQGNSA. The CDR3 is 14 amino acids. The CDR3 DNA is TGTGCCAGCAGCCGTCCGCCACAGGGGGGAGGCTACACCTTC. Translated, it gives CASSRPPQGGGYTF.

The J gene is TRBJ2-3, the V gene TRBV6-1, with a tentative D call TRBD2 (6 bases). Germline V CDR1 and CDR2: MNHNS, SASEGT. V lost 6 bases, J lost 1 base, and 14 bases lay in between. The CDR3 consists of 15 residues. Written as DNA, the CDR3 is TGTGCCAGCAGGACCAGCGGGCGGGGCACAGATACGCAGTATTTT. It codes for CASRTSGRGTDTQYF.

This rearrangement joins TRBV6-1 to TRBJ2-3; either TRBD1 or TRBD2 may supply D (7 bases each). Per the germline V gene, CDR1 is MNHNS and CDR2 is SASEGT. This CDR3 region has 15 residues. V was clipped by 3 bases and J by 4 bases, with 14 bases between them. The CDR3 is CASSEQGGRADTQYF. The CDR3 region has the DNA TGTGCCAGCAGTGAGCAGGGGGGGAGGGCAGATACGCAGTATTTT.

The chain joins TRBV11-3 to TRBJ2-7, with a possible D match to TRBD1 (7 bases). Germline CDR1 SGHNT, CDR2 YENEEA. The CDR3 length is 14 residues. Trimming removed 3 bases from V and 3 bases from J, with 12 bases in between. CDR3 sequence reads: CASSLGGQHYEQYF. CDR3 in DNA: TGTGCCAGCAGCTTGGGGGGACAGCACTACGAGCAGTACTTC. The variable domain in full, completed from reference TRBV11-3 and TRBJ2-7, reads EAGVVQSPRYKIIEKKQPVAFWCNPISGHNTLYWYLQNLGQGPELLIRYENEEAVDDSQLPKDRFSAERLKGVDSTLKIQPAELGDSAVYLCASSLGGQHYEQYFGPGTRLTVT.

The chain links TRBV5-1 to TRBJ2-1; tentatively, D is TRBD2 (5 bases). CDR1 is SGHRS and CDR2 is YFSETQ in the germline V gene. This CDR3 region has 14 residues. The V and J ends lost 0 bases and 7 bases respectively, with 11 bases between them. DNA of the CDR3: TGCGCCAGCAGCTTGGTTCCGGGGAAAAATGAGCAGTTCTTC. As protein: CASSLVPGKNEQFF.

CDR3 region: CASSLVLAGVSYEQYF. The CDR3 coding sequence is TGTGCCAGCAGCTTGGTACTAGCGGGGGTCTCCTACGAGCAGTACTTC. V and J are TRBV7-2 and TRBJ2-7; TRBD2 matches at 11 bases. V lost 3 bases, J lost 0 bases, and 4 bases stayed unmatched. The CDR3 consists of 16 residues. CDR1 is SGHTA, CDR2 FQGNSA, per germline.

The chain carries TRBV19 and TRBJ1-1, with D possibly matching TRBD1 (6 bases). Trimming removed 6 bases at V and 3 bases at J, with 11 bases between. CDR3 length equals 13 residues. Germline CDR1 is LNHDA and CDR2 is SQIVND (reference sequence). The chain's CDR3 is CASRWGGDTEAFF. For the CDR3, the DNA is TGTGCCAGTAGGTGGGGGGGCGACACTGAAGCTTTCTTT. Full variable domain (remainder filled in from reference TRBV19 and TRBJ1-1): DGGITQSPKYLFRKEGQNVTLSCEQNLNHDAMYWYRQDPGQGLRLIYYSQIVNDFQKGDIAEGYSVSREKKESFPLTVTSAQKNPTAFYLCASRWGGDTEAFFGQGTRLTVV.

This sequence joins TRBV9 and TRBJ1-2; 7 bases match TRBD1. The germline V gene has CDR1 SGDLS and CDR2 YYNGEE. The CDR3 is made up of 14 amino acids. V was clipped by 2 bases and J by 5 bases; unmatched bases: 6. DNA of the CDR3: TGTGCCAGCAGCGTTGAAGGACAGGCATATGGCTACACCTTC. It specifies CASSVEGQAYGYTF. The whole variable domain, remainder taken from reference TRBV9 and TRBJ1-2, is DSGVTQTPKHLITATGQRVTLRCSPRSGDLSVYWYQQSLDQGLQFLIQYYNGEERAKGNILERFSAQQFPDLHSELNLSSLELGDSALYFCASSVEGQAYGYTFGSGTRLTVV.

CDR3 bases: TGTGCCAGCAGTTTGTCGGGGTTGGGGAGGAATGAGCAGTTCTTC. This encodes CASSLSGLGRNEQFF. The chain uses TRBV27 and TRBJ2-1; weak D call: TRBD2 (6 bases). With 3 bases removed from V and 7 bases from J, the gap between germline ends came to 16 bases. The CDR3 totals 15 residues. From germline, CDR1 is MNHEY and CDR2 SMNVEV (reference sequence).

This clone is labeled medium-sized. The V and J genes are TRBV19 and TRBJ1-2, with no clear D. Trimming stripped 11 bases from V and 0 bases from J, with 19 bases between. The V gene's germline CDR1 is LNHDA and CDR2 SQIVND (reference sequence). The CDR3 is 15 amino acids. DNA of the CDR3: TGTGCCCGGCGTCCCGCGGACGGAGCTAACTATGGCTACACCTTC. As protein: CARRPADGANYGYTF.

CDR3 DNA sequence: TGTGCCAGCAGCCCCGGACAGGCGCTCTCTGGGGCCAACGTCCTGACTTTC. Amino acid sequence: CASSPGQALSGANVLTF. The chain couples TRBV5-8 to TRBJ2-6, with TRBD1 matching 7 bases. The CDR3 is made up of 17 amino acids. The germline gives CDR1 SGHTS, CDR2 YDEGEE. The junction had 7 bases not matched to a gene; V was cut back by 4 bases and J by 0 bases.

The chain joins TRBV29-1 to TRBJ2-5; 8 bases match TRBD1. Germline V gene lookup returns CDR1 SQVTM and CDR2 ANQGSEA. The CDR3 extends over 13 amino acids. V lost 5 bases and J lost 5; bases outside the gene matches: 7. CDR3 nucleotides: TGCAGCGTTATGGGACAGGCCGGGGAGACCCAGTACTTC. Protein sequence: CSVMGQAGETQYF.